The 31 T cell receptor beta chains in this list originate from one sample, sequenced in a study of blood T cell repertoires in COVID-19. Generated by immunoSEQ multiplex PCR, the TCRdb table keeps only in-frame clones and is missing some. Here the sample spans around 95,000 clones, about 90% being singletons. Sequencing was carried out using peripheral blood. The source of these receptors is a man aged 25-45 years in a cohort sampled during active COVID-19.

The CDR3 spells CASSPAVAGGQNNEQFF. Here the CDR3 DNA reads TGTGCCAGCAGCCCGGCGGTAGCGGGGGGGCAGAACAATGAGCAGTTCTTC. The J gene is TRBJ2-1, the V gene TRBV5-4; TRBD2 matches at 11 bases. Germline V lookup: CDR1 SGHNT, CDR2 YYREEE (reference sequence). CDR3 length equals 17 residues. The trim removed 4 bases at V and 5 bases at J, leaving 11 bases unmatched.

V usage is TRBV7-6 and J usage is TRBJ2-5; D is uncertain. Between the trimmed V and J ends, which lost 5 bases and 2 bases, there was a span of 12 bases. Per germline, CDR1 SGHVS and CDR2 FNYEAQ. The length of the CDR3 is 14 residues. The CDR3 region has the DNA TGTGCCAGCAGCGATCCCACCAGACAAGAGACCCAGTACTTC. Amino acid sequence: CASSDPTRQETQYF.

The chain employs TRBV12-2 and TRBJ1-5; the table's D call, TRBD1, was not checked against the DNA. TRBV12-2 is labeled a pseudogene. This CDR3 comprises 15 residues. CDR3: CASRPDRDEVQPQHF. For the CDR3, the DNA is TGTGCAAGTCGCCCCGACAGGGACGAGGTTCAGCCCCAGCATTTT.

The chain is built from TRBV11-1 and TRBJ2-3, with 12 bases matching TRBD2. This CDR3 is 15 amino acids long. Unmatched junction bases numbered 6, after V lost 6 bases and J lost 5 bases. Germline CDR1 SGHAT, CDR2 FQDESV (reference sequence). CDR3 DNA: TGTGCCAGCAGGCTAGCGGGGGGGCCCGGAGATACGCAGTATTTT. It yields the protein CASRLAGGPGDTQYF.

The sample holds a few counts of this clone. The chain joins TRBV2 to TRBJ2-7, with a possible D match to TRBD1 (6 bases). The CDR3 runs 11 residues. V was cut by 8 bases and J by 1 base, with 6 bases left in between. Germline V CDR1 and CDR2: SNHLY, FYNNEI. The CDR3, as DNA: TGTGCCAGCGGACAGTCCTACGAGCAGTACTTC. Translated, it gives CASGQSYEQYF.

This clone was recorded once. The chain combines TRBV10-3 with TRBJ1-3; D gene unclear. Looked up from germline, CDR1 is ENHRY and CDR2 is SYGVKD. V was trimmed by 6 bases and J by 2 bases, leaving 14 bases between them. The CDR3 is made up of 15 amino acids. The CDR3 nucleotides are TGTGCCATCAGCCAGAGGGATGGTCCTGGAAACACCATATATTTT. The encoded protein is CAISQRDGPGNTIYF.

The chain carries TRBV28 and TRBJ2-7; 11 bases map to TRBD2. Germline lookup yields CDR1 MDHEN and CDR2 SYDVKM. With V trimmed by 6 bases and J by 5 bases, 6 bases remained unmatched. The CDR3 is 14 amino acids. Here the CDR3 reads CASSRSGGAHEQYF. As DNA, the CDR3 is TGTGCCAGCAGCCGTAGCGGGGGGGCCCACGAGCAGTACTTC.

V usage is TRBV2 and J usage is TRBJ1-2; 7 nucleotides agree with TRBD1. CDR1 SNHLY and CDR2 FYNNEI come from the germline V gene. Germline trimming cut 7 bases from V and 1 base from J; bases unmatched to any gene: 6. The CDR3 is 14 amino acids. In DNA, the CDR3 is TGTGCCAGCACTTCCCAGGGGGTTAACTATGGCTACACCTTC. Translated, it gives CASTSQGVNYGYTF.

The DNA of the CDR3 is TGTGCCAGTACTTCAGGGACAGGGGGCAATCAGCCCCAGCATTTT. Protein: CASTSGTGGNQPQHF. The rearrangement uses TRBV19 and TRBJ1-5, with 10 bases identical to TRBD1. This CDR3 has 15 residues. Germline V gives CDR1 LNHDA, CDR2 SQIVND (reference sequence). The J segment lost 2 bases and the V segment lost 7 bases, leaving 5 bases of the junction unmatched.

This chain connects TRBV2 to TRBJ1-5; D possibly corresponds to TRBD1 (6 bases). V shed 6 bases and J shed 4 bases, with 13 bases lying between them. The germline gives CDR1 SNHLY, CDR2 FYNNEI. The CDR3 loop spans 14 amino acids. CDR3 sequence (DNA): TGTGCCAGCAGGCAAGGGGGAAGTAATCAGCCCCAGCATTTT. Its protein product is CASRQGGSNQPQHF.

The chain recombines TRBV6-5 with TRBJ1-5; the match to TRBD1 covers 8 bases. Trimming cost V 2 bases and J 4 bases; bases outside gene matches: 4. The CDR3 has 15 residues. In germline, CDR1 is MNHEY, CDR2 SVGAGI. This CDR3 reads CASSYGQGLNQPQHF. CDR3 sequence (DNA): TGTGCCAGCAGTTACGGACAGGGATTAAATCAGCCCCAGCATTTT.

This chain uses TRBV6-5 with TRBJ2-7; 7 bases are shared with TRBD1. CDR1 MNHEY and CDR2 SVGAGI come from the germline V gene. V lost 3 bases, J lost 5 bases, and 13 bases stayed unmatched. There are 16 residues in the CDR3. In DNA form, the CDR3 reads TGTGCCAGCAGTTATTCTCACCGAACGGACAGGAACGAGCAGTACTTC. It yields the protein CASSYSHRTDRNEQYF.

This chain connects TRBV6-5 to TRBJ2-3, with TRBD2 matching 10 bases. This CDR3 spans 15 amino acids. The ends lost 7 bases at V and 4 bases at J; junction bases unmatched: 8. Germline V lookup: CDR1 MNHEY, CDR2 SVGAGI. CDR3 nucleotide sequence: TGTGCCAGCACCCAAGCGGGGGGGCCCCCAGATACGCAGTATTTT. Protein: CASTQAGGPPDTQYF.

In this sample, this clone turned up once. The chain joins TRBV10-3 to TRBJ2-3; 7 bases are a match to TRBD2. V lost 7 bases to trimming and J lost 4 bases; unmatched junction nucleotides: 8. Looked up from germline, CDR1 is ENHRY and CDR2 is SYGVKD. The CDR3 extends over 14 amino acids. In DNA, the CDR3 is TGTGCCATCAAGCGGGGAATGGGGGCAGATACGCAGTATTTT. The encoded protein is CAIKRGMGADTQYF.

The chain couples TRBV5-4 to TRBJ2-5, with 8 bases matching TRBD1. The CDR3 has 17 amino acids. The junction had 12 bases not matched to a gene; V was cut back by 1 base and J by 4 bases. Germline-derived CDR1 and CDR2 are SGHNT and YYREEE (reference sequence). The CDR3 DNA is TGTGCCAGCAGCTTGCCCGCAGGGGGCGCCGGAAGAGAGACCCAGTACTTC. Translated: CASSLPAGGAGRETQYF.

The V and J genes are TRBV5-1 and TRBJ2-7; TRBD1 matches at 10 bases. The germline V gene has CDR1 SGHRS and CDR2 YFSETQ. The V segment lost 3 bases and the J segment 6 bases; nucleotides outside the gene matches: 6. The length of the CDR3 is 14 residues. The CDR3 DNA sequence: TGCGCCAGCAGCTGGGACAGGGGAAGGGTCGAGCAGTACTTC. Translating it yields CASSWDRGRVEQYF.

CDR3 sequence (DNA): TGTGCCAGCAGCGCTGGCAGCGGTTGGAGCACAGATACGCAGTATTTT. Protein product: CASSAGSGWSTDTQYF. The chain has TRBV5-6 and TRBJ2-3; tentatively, D is TRBD2 (5 bases). Germline V gene data show CDR1 as SGHDT and CDR2 as YYEEEE. The V gene lost 4 bases and the J gene lost 0 bases, with 15 bases spanning the gap. CDR3 size: 16 residues. The full variable domain, rest sourced from reference TRBV5-6 and TRBJ2-3, is DAGVTQSPTHLIKTRGQQVTLRCSPKSGHDTVSWYQQALGQGPQFIFQYYEEEERQRGNFPDRFSGHQFPNYSSELNVNALLLGDSALYLCASSAGSGWSTDTQYFGPGTRLTVL.

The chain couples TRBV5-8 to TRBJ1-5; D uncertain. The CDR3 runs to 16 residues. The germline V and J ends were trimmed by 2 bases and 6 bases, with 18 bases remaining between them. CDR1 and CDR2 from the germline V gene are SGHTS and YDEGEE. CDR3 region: CASSFFRGERRQPQHF. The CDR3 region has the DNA TGTGCCAGCAGCTTTTTCCGGGGAGAGCGGCGTCAGCCCCAGCATTTT.

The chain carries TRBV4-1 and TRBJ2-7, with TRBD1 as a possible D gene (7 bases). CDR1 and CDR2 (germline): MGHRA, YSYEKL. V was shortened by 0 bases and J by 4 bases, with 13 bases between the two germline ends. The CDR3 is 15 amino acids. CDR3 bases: TGCGCCAGCAGCCAAGATAACAGGGGAGGTTACGAGCAGTACTTC. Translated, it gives CASSQDNRGGYEQYF.

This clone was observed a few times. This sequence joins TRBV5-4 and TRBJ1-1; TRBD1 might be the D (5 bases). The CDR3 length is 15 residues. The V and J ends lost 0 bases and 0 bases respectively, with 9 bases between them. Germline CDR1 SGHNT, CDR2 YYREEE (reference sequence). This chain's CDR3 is CASSLGGDLNTEAFF. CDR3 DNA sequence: TGTGCCAGCAGCTTGGGAGGGGACTTGAACACTGAAGCTTTCTTT.

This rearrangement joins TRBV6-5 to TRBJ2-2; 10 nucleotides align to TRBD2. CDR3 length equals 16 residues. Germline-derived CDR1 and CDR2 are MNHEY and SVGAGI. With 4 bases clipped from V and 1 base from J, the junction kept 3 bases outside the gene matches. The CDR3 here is CASSSLAGGNTGELFF. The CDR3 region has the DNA TGTGCCAGCAGTTCCTTAGCGGGGGGGAACACCGGGGAGCTGTTTTTT.

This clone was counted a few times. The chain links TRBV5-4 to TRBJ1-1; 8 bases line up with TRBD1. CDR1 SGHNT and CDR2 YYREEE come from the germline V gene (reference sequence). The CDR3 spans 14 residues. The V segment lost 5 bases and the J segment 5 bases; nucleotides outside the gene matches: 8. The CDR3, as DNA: TGTGCCAGCAGGGCGGACAGGGCTCGTACTGAAGCTTTCTTT. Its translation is CASRADRARTEAFF.

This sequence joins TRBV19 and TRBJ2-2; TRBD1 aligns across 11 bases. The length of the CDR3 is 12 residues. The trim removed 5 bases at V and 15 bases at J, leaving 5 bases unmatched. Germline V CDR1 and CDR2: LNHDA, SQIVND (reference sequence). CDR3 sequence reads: CASSWDRGLMFF. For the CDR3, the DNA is TGTGCCAGTAGTTGGGACAGGGGGTTGATGTTTTTT. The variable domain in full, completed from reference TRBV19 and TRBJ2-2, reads DGGITQSPKYLFRKEGQNVTLSCEQNLNHDAMYWYRQDPGQGLRLIYYSQIVNDFQKGDIAEGYSVSREKKESFPLTVTSAQKNPTAFYLCASSWDRGLMFFGEGSRLTVL.

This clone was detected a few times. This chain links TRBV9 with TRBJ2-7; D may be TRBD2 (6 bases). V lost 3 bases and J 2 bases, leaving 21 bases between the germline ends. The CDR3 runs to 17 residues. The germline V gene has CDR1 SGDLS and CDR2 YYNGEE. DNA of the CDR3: TGTGCCAGCAGCGGGGGAAATGCGGGAACCCTTCCCTACGAGCAGTACTTC. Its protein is CASSGGNAGTLPYEQYF.

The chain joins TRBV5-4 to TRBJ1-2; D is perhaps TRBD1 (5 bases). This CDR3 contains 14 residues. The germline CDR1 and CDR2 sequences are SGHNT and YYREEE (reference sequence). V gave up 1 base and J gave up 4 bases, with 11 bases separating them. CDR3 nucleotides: TGTGCCAGCAGCTTGTTTACAGGCCGCTATGGCTACACCTTC. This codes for CASSLFTGRYGYTF.

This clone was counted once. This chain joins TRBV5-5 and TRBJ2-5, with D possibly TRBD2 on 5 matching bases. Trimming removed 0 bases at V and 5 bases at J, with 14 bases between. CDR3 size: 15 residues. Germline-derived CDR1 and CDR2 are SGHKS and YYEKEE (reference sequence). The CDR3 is CASSLGWVREETQYF. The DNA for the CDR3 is TGTGCCAGCAGCTTGGGCTGGGTAAGGGAGGAGACCCAGTACTTC.

For the CDR3, the DNA is TGCGCCAGCAGCGCGGACCTCCTAGCGGGGGGCCCCTCCTACAATGAGCAGTTCTTC. Translating it yields CASSADLLAGGPSYNEQFF. The chain joins TRBV5-1 to TRBJ2-1, with 11 nucleotides matching TRBD2. Unmatched junction bases numbered 12, after V lost 4 bases and J lost 0 bases. The CDR3 extends over 19 amino acids. Germline V gene lookup returns CDR1 SGHRS and CDR2 YFSETQ.

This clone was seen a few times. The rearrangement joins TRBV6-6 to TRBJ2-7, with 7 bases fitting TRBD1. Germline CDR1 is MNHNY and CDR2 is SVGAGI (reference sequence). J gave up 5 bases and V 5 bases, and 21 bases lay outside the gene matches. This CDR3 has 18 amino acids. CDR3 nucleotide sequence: TGTGCCAGCAGTCGGGGCGGTGTAGTGACAGGGAATGTGGACGAGCAGTACTTC. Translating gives CASSRGGVVTGNVDEQYF.

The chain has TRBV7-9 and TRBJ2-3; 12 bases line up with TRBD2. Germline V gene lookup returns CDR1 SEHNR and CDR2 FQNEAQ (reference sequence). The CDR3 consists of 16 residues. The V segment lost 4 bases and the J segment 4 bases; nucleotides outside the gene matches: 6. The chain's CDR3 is CASSSGLAGYADTQYF. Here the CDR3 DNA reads TGTGCCAGCAGCTCTGGACTAGCGGGGTATGCAGATACGCAGTATTTT.

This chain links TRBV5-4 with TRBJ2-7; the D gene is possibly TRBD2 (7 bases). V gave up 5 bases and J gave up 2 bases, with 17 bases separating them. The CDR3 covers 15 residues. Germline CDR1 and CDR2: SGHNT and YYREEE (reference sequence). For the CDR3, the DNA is TGTGCCAGCAGTTCTCAGGGGAGGGGCCCCTACGAGCAGTACTTC. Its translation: CASSSQGRGPYEQYF.

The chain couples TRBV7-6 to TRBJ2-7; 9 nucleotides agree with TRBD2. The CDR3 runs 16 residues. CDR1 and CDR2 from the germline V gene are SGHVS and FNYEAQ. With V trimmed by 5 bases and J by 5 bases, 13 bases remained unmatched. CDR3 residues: CASSHSFMRGGDEQYF. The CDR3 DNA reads TGTGCCAGCAGCCATAGTTTCATGCGGGGGGGGGACGAGCAGTACTTC.